The 30 T cell receptor beta chains presented below share a single source sample, sequenced in a study of blood T cell repertoires in COVID-19. The assay was immunoSEQ multiplex PCR, and TCRdb's table has in-frame clones only and misses some. The sample yields fewer than 250,000 clones, 80% to 90% seen once. The sample consisted of peripheral blood. Receptor source: a human donor in a cohort sampled during active COVID-19.

The rearrangement links TRBV6-5 to TRBJ2-1; 7 bases align to TRBD2. Unmatched junction bases numbered 13, after V lost 2 bases and J lost 9 bases. From germline, CDR1 is MNHEY and CDR2 SVGAGI. The CDR3 contains 16 residues. CDR3 protein: CASSYRTRLGVSEQFF. The CDR3 DNA reads as TGTGCCAGCAGTTACCGGACTAGATTAGGGGTGAGTGAGCAGTTCTTC.

V is TRBV18 and J is TRBJ1-1, with D possibly TRBD1 on 6 matching bases. Per germline, CDR1 KGHSH and CDR2 LQKENI. V was clipped by 6 bases and J by 1 base, with 12 bases between them. The CDR3 runs to 14 residues. The CDR3 sequence: CASSPGTTNTEAFF. The CDR3 nucleotides are TGTGCCAGCTCCCCCGGGACAACGAACACTGAAGCTTTCTTT.

This chain joins TRBV5-1 and TRBJ2-3; 12 nucleotides match TRBD2. Per the germline V gene, CDR1 is SGHRS and CDR2 is YFSETQ. V trimming: 3 bases; J trimming: 2 bases; junction bases outside the gene matches: 4. CDR3 length equals 16 residues. The CDR3 region is CASSWSSGRATDTQYF. CDR3 nucleotide sequence: TGCGCCAGCAGCTGGTCTAGCGGGAGGGCCACAGATACGCAGTATTTT.

V and J are TRBV19 and TRBJ1-5; 10 nucleotides match TRBD1. The CDR3 has 16 amino acids. From germline, CDR1 is LNHDA and CDR2 SQIVND (reference sequence). J was trimmed by 4 bases and V by 2 bases; bases with no gene match: 5. The CDR3 DNA is TGTGCCAGTAGTATAAATGGGGGACAGGGGAATCAGCCCCAGCATTTT. Translated: CASSINGGQGNQPQHF. Based on the CDR3 plus reference TRBV19 and TRBJ1-5, the full variable domain is DGGITQSPKYLFRKEGQNVTLSCEQNLNHDAMYWYRQDPGQGLRLIYYSQIVNDFQKGDIAEGYSVSREKKESFPLTVTSAQKNPTAFYLCASSINGGQGNQPQHFGDGTRLSIL.

The chain is built from TRBV11-2 and TRBJ1-2; 9 bases match TRBD1. CDR3 size: 14 residues. Trimming removed 5 bases from V and 7 bases from J; junction bases left unmatched: 8. Per the germline V gene, CDR1 is SGHAT and CDR2 is FQNNGV. The CDR3 is CASSPLDRGFGYTF. CDR3 in DNA: TGTGCCAGCAGCCCACTCGACAGGGGGTTTGGCTACACCTTC. The variable domain in full, completed from reference TRBV11-2 and TRBJ1-2, reads EAGVAQSPRYKIIEKRQSVAFWCNPISGHATLYWYQQILGQGPKLLIQFQNNGVVDDSQLPKDRFSAERLKGVDSTLKIQPAKLEDSAVYLCASSPLDRGFGYTFGSGTRLTVV.

CDR3 sequence reads: CASSLTGFGYEQYF. DNA of the CDR3: TGTGCCAGTAGCCTTACAGGGTTTGGATACGAGCAGTACTTC. This sequence joins TRBV19 and TRBJ2-7, with TRBD1 as a possible D gene (6 bases). The germline V gene has CDR1 LNHDA and CDR2 SQIVND (reference sequence). Trimming removed 6 bases from V and 4 bases from J, with 16 bases in between. The CDR3 runs to 14 residues.

The chain joins TRBV11-1 to TRBJ2-5; the D gene is possibly TRBD1 (6 bases). CDR1 SGHAT and CDR2 FQDESV come from the germline V gene (reference sequence). This CDR3 comprises 16 residues. The germline V and J ends were trimmed by 0 bases and 5 bases, with 16 bases remaining between them. CDR3 region: CASSLARGYRAETQYF. The CDR3 bases are TGTGCCAGCAGCTTAGCTCGTGGATACAGGGCGGAGACCCAGTACTTC.

This chain uses TRBV18 with TRBJ1-1, with TRBD1 as a possible D gene (5 bases). In germline, CDR1 is KGHSH, CDR2 LQKENI. V was pared by 0 bases and J by 5 bases, with 10 bases between. This CDR3 has 14 residues. CDR3 region: CASSPPGRATEAFF. The CDR3 DNA is TGTGCCAGCTCACCACCGGGCAGGGCTACTGAAGCTTTCTTT.

This clone was observed a few times. The chain employs TRBV18 and TRBJ2-7; TRBD2 might be the D (5 bases). The germline V gene encodes CDR1 KGHSH and CDR2 LQKENI. The CDR3 loop spans 12 amino acids. Trimming cost V 11 bases and J 6 bases, with 17 bases left between them. The CDR3 reads CASALAGGEQYV. In DNA form, the CDR3 reads TGTGCCTCTGCCCTGGCGGGTGGCGAGCAGTACGTC.

V gene TRBV2 combines with J gene TRBJ1-5; 8 nucleotides line up with TRBD1. Germline-derived CDR1 and CDR2 are SNHLY and FYNNEI. The V and J ends lost 6 bases and 2 bases, in that order; junction bases with no gene match: 9. CDR3 length equals 16 residues. CDR3 residues: CASSPDRGEGNQPQHF. The CDR3 DNA sequence: TGTGCCAGCAGCCCCGACAGGGGAGAAGGCAATCAGCCCCAGCATTTT.

The chain couples TRBV6-5 to TRBJ1-1; the D is unclear. Trimming stripped 2 bases from V and 4 bases from J, with 11 bases between. This CDR3 comprises 14 residues. Germline lookup yields CDR1 MNHEY and CDR2 SVGAGI. The CDR3 protein is CASSYGQVSTEAFF. CDR3 bases: TGTGCCAGCAGTTACGGGCAGGTTAGCACTGAAGCTTTCTTT.

The chain links TRBV7-2 to TRBJ1-3; 7 bases fit TRBD1. The CDR3 has 17 residues. V shed 2 bases, J shed 0 bases, and the junction held 7 bases outside the gene matches. Germline V gives CDR1 SGHTA, CDR2 FQGNSA. The CDR3 sequence: CASSLRTGAGSGNTIYF. CDR3 coding DNA: TGTGCCAGCAGCTTAAGAACAGGGGCCGGCTCTGGAAACACCATATATTTT.

The V and J genes are TRBV2 and TRBJ2-5; D perhaps matches TRBD2 (6 bases). This CDR3 has 12 amino acids. V was trimmed by 11 bases and J by 4 bases, leaving 14 bases between them. Germline CDR1 and CDR2: SNHLY and FYNNEI. The CDR3 reads CALAGLLETQYF. The CDR3 DNA reads as TGTGCCTTGGCGGGGCTTTTAGAGACCCAGTACTTC. Looking up the rest from reference TRBV2 and TRBJ2-5 gives the full variable domain: EPEVTQTPSHQVTQMGQEVILRCVPISNHLYFYWYRQILGQKVEFLVSFYNNEISEKSEIFDDQFSVERPDGSNFTLKIRSTKLEDSAMYFCALAGLLETQYFGPGTRLLVL.

Written as DNA, the CDR3 is TGTGCCAGCAGCCCCCGAAGCGGGAGACGCGAGCAGTACTTC. The encoded protein is CASSPRSGRREQYF. V gene TRBV27 combines with J gene TRBJ2-7; TRBD2 matches at 8 bases. The CDR3 is 14 residues long. J lost 6 bases, V lost 6 bases, and 10 bases had no gene match. The germline CDR1 and CDR2 sequences are MNHEY and SMNVEV (reference sequence).

The CDR3 loop reads CSAIDGGANTGELFF. CDR3 sequence (DNA): TGCAGTGCTATTGATGGGGGGGCGAACACCGGGGAGCTGTTTTTT. V and J are TRBV20-1 and TRBJ2-2, with TRBD2 identical over 7 bases. CDR1 and CDR2 (germline): DFQATT, SNEGSKA (reference sequence). The CDR3 consists of 15 residues. J was trimmed by 0 bases and V by 4 bases; bases with no gene match: 5.

J is TRBJ1-2 and V is TRBV12-5; D possibly corresponds to TRBD1 (5 bases). CDR1 and CDR2 (germline): LGHNT, FRNRAP. V was pared by 7 bases and J by 2 bases, with 11 bases between. The CDR3 covers 13 residues. CDR3 protein: CASARQINYGYTF. The CDR3 DNA sequence: TGTGCTAGTGCCAGACAGATAAACTATGGCTACACCTTC. Looking up the rest from reference TRBV12-5 and TRBJ1-2 gives the full variable domain: DARVTQTPRHKVTEMGQEVTMRCQPILGHNTVFWYRQTMMQGLELLAYFRNRAPLDDSGMPKDRFSAEMPDATLATLKIQPSEPRDSAVYFCASARQINYGYTFGSGTRLTVV.

The chain combines TRBV3-1 (or the pseudogene TRBV3-2) with TRBJ2-2, with D perhaps matching TRBD1 (5 bases). Germline V gene lookup returns CDR1 LGHDT and CDR2 YNNKEL (reference sequence). The V gene lost 4 bases and the J gene lost 1 base, with 10 bases spanning the gap. CDR3 length: 15 amino acids. CDR3 nucleotides: TGTGCCAGCAGCCTAAGGGGAATGAACACCGGGGAGCTGTTTTTT. Protein product: CASSLRGMNTGELFF.

This chain links TRBV7-2 with TRBJ1-5; D uncertain. CDR1 is SGHTA and CDR2 is FQGNSA in the germline V gene. This CDR3 has 14 residues. The V gene lost 2 bases and the J gene lost 1 base, with 6 bases spanning the gap. In nucleotides, the CDR3 is TGTGCCAGCAGCTTAAGTCGGAGCAATCAGCCCCAGCATTTT. Amino acid sequence: CASSLSRSNQPQHF.

The sample holds a few counts of this clone. The V and J genes are TRBV28 and TRBJ2-3; possibly TRBD1 for D (5 bases). Germline assignment: CDR1 MDHEN and CDR2 SYDVKM. V was trimmed by 3 bases and J by 6 bases, leaving 28 bases between them. This CDR3 comprises 19 residues. In DNA, the CDR3 is TGTGCCAGCAGTTTTCTTACGTACTTTGGGGCAGACGTTCGCGATACGCAGTATTTT. Its protein is CASSFLTYFGADVRDTQYF.

This clone has only one observation. V and J are TRBV3-1 (or the pseudogene TRBV3-2) and TRBJ2-6, with D unclear. Germline V lookup: CDR1 LGHDT, CDR2 YNNKEL (reference sequence). CDR3 length equals 15 residues. The V and J ends lost 4 bases and 0 bases respectively, with 7 bases between them. In nucleotides, the CDR3 is TGTGCCAGCAGCCCGACACCCTCTGGGGCCAACGTCCTGACTTTC. This gives the protein CASSPTPSGANVLTF.

The chain joins TRBV10-3 to TRBJ2-4; perhaps TRBD1 as D (6 bases). The V gene lost 3 bases and the J gene lost 6 bases, with 18 bases spanning the gap. This CDR3 is 16 amino acids long. CDR1 is ENHRY and CDR2 is SYGVKD in the germline V gene. The DNA of the CDR3 is TGTGCCATCAGTGATCAACCAGGGGTGCTGGGAAACATTCAGTACTTC. As protein: CAISDQPGVLGNIQYF.

The CDR3 spells CASSPGGGGTYNEQFF. The CDR3 region has the DNA TGTGCCAGCTCACCAGGCGGGGGGGGAACCTACAATGAGCAGTTCTTC. The chain is built from TRBV18 and TRBJ2-1; TRBD2 matches at 9 bases. The CDR3 spans 16 residues. After removal of 2 bases from V and 2 bases from J, the junction contained 4 bases not matched to a gene. Germline V gene data show CDR1 as KGHSH and CDR2 as LQKENI. Filled out from reference TRBV18 and TRBJ2-1, the complete variable domain reads NAGVMQNPRHLVRRRGQEARLRCSPMKGHSHVYWYRQLPEEGLKFMVYLQKENIIDESGMPKERFSAEFPKEGPSILRIQQVVRGDSAAYFCASSPGGGGTYNEQFFGPGTRLTVL.

This clone occurred once. As DNA, the CDR3 is TGTGCCAGCAGCTTGGGACAGCAGGACGAGCAGTACTTC. As protein: CASSLGQQDEQYF. The chain uses TRBV7-9 and TRBJ2-7; 7 bases fit TRBD1. The V and J ends lost 3 bases and 5 bases, in that order; junction bases with no gene match: 4. The CDR3 has 13 residues. Germline-derived CDR1 and CDR2 are SEHNR and FQNEAQ (reference sequence).

This clone was observed once. The V and J genes are TRBV30 and TRBJ2-2; D is perhaps TRBD1 (6 bases). This CDR3 is built from 14 residues. The germline V and J ends were trimmed by 1 base and 7 bases, with 13 bases remaining between them. The germline gives CDR1 GTSNPN, CDR2 SVGIG (reference sequence). CDR3 protein: CAWSGGQSFGELFF. CDR3 coding DNA: TGTGCCTGGAGTGGAGGACAGAGCTTCGGGGAGCTGTTTTTT.

The chain employs TRBV3-1 (or the pseudogene TRBV3-2) and TRBJ2-7, with unresolved D. CDR1 is LGHDT and CDR2 is YNNKEL in the germline V gene (reference sequence). Trimming took 1 base from V and 3 from J, leaving 10 bases between them. This CDR3 comprises 14 residues. The CDR3 nucleotides read TGTGCCAGCAGCCAAGTTGTCAGTGACTACGAGCAGTACTTC. Translating gives CASSQVVSDYEQYF.

The chain carries TRBV29-1 and TRBJ1-2; a possible D gene is TRBD1 (6 bases). The germline V and J ends were trimmed by 1 base and 8 bases, with 14 bases remaining between them. The CDR3 has 13 amino acids. Per germline, CDR1 SQVTM and CDR2 ANQGSEA. The CDR3 spells CSVEVFRGEGYTF. As DNA, the CDR3 is TGCAGCGTTGAAGTTTTCAGGGGCGAGGGCTACACCTTC.

This chain's CDR3 is CASGFPNQPQHF. In DNA form, the CDR3 reads TGTGCTAGTGGTTTCCCTAATCAGCCCCAGCATTTT. The chain has TRBV12-5 and TRBJ1-5, with unresolved D. The CDR3 is made up of 12 amino acids. CDR1 and CDR2 (germline): LGHNT, FRNRAP. Trimming left V 3 bases short and J 4 bases short, with 4 bases between.

The V call is TRBV5-1, the J call TRBJ2-3; TRBD2 aligns across 11 bases. CDR1 and CDR2 from the germline V gene are SGHRS and YFSETQ. The CDR3 has 20 amino acids. The ends lost 1 base at V and 0 bases at J; junction bases unmatched: 13. This CDR3 is CASSLRLAGWAETSTDTQYF. The CDR3 DNA reads as TGCGCCAGCAGCTTGAGACTAGCGGGATGGGCCGAAACTAGCACAGATACGCAGTATTTT. Full variable domain (missing parts from reference TRBV5-1 and TRBJ2-3): KAGVTQTPRYLIKTRGQQVTLSCSPISGHRSVSWYQQTPGQGLQFLFEYFSETQRNKGNFPGRFSGRQFSNSRSEMNVSTLELGDSALYLCASSLRLAGWAETSTDTQYFGPGTRLTVL.

The chain recombines TRBV6-4 with TRBJ1-1; 9 bases map to TRBD1. The CDR3 loop spans 17 amino acids. J was trimmed by 1 base and V by 2 bases; bases with no gene match: 8. Per the germline V gene, CDR1 is MRHNA and CDR2 is SNTAGT. The CDR3 protein is CASSDPPGQGGNTEAFF. The CDR3 DNA follows: TGTGCCAGCAGTGACCCGCCGGGACAGGGAGGGAACACTGAAGCTTTCTTT.

The chain joins TRBV28 to TRBJ1-4; weak D call: TRBD1 (6 bases). This CDR3 spans 16 amino acids. Per germline, CDR1 MDHEN and CDR2 SYDVKM. Trimming cost V 1 base and J 5 bases, with 14 bases left between them. The chain's CDR3 is CASSLSFRGANEKLFF. DNA for the CDR3: TGTGCCAGCAGTTTATCATTTCGGGGGGCGAATGAAAAACTGTTTTTT.